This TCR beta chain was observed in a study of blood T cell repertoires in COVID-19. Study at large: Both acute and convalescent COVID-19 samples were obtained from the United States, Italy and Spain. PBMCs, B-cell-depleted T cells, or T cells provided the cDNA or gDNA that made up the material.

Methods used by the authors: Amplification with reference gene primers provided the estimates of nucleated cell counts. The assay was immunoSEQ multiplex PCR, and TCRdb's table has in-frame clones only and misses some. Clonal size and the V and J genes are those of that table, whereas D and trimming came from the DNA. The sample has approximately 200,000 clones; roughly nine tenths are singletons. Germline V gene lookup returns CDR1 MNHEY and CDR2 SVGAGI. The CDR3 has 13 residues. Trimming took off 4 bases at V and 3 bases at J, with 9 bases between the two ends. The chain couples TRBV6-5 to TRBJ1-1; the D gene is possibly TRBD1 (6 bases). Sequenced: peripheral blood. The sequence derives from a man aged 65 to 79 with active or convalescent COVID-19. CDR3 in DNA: TGTGCCAGCAGTTCACGACAGGACACTGAAGCTTTCTTT. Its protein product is CASSSRQDTEAFF.